This section outlines one TCR beta chain sequence together with its context. This clone occurred a few times. Its cognate antigen has yet to be identified. Nothing much larger sits one base from this clone, and base qualities are not available. This record belongs to a study of T cells in localized non-small cell lung cancer (dated by TCRdb to 2020 to 2021). Notes on the research overall: Comparing tumors with uninvolved tumor-adjacent lungs, the study looked at the T cell repertoires of 220 or so patients with early-stage NSCLC. The cohort consisted of 236 treatment-naive NSCLC patients whose localized lung tumors had been resected. The mean age of the NSCLC patients was under 70 years, with approximately 130 men and 95 to 110 women.

The immunoSEQ Assay was used to sequence TCR beta CDR3 regions from DNA. From the authors' description of their analysis: To compute T cell density, TCR beta template counts were normalized to usable DNA, which was estimated by amplifying housekeeping genes. The preseqR package was used to estimate richness by extrapolating to 400,000 templates for PBMC samples and to 120,000 templates for tissue samples. Clonality was defined by subtracting Pielou's evenness from one. Tissue-enriched TCRs were identified by differential abundance testing using productive amino-acid clonotypes, minimum total count 5 and alpha 0.1. The Jaccard Index and the Morisita Overlap Index were used to measure repertoire overlap between compartments. GLIPH grouped TCR beta CDR3s together with public tetramer-defined viral CDR3s, and a viral motif had to include at least three viral sequences and show V-gene enrichment. As stored in TCRdb, this immuneACCESS dataset retains in-frame rearrangements with V and J assigned. A fraction of the clones does not appear; measured against another copy, unresolved V genes explain less than half of the discrepancy, and the remainder lacks a known reason. The V and J calls and the clone size are those of that table, but D and trimming were determined from the DNA. The sample table lists about 1,300 clones, about 35% of them with a count of one. Less than 9.5% of the sample is taken by the ten largest.

Study-wide findings and limitations: Because multi-region tumor sequencing was not performed, intratumor heterogeneity could not be ruled out. The highest T cell clonality was observed in uninvolved tumor-adjacent lung, where clonality exceeded that of tumor, suggesting that antigenic responses were more focused in uninvolved tumor-adjacent lung. Because the study design was exploratory, TCR variables were selected using unadjusted p-values without false-discovery rate correction. A median of around 57 of the top 100 tumor clones were detected in paired uninvolved adjacent lung, and around 30 of these tumor clones were also found among the top 100 clones of the paired uninvolved adjacent lung. Longer overall survival was associated with higher blood T cell density, whereas shorter survival was associated with higher adjacent-lung clonality.

Uninvolved adjacent lung was obtained at least 2 cm from the tumor margin, and the absence of atypia was confirmed by two independent pathologists. At diagnosis, peripheral blood, uninvolved tumor-adjacent lung and tumor were collected and stored as a combination of fresh-frozen and FFPE material. This specimen consisted of normal lung tissue next to the tumor, obtained before any cancer treatment. This TCR was recovered from a woman between 40 and 69 years old with stage I squamous cell lung carcinoma.

CDR3 protein: CASSNRGLLRDEQFF. The DNA sequence is as follows: TGTGCCAGCAGTAACAGGGGGCTTCTACGGGATGAGCAGTTCTTC. The chain links TRBV6-8 with TRBJ2-1; 9 bases in between match TRBD1. The germline V gene encodes CDR1 MNHGY and CDR2 SAAAGT. V is cut back by 5 bases and J by 8 bases, with 10 bases in the junction unmatched. From the cysteine up to the phenylalanine, the CDR3 has a length of 15 residues. The retained sequence is limited to the CDR3, 45 bases, with the frame set at the first base.